The clone carrying this T cell receptor beta chain has a count of ten or more. The antigen is unknown. The sample is drawn from a study of T cells in Graves' hyperthyroidism and ophthalmopathy. General study results and limits: Peripheral blood also featured most of the thyroid clonotypes expanded above 0.001.

The germline V gene encodes CDR1 SGHRS and CDR2 YFSETQ. Losses at the gene ends were 3 bases for V and 7 bases for J; bases not matched to a gene: 5. The CDR3 extends over 14 amino acids. The authors took PBMCs from about 9.5 ml fresh peripheral blood. TCR beta CDR3 regions were amplified from RNA. First-round RT-PCR targeting the TCR CDR3 was performed with the HTBI primer set. TCRdb redid the calling of the multiplex PCR reads with MiXCR, one entry per CDR3 protein. This table has approximately 330,000 distinct CDR3 sequences, roughly 15% appearing once. The chain joins TRBV5-1 to TRBJ2-1, with 9 bases fitting TRBD2. This TCR came from a woman aged 40 to 55 with Graves' ophthalmopathy. Source material: blood. Written as DNA, the CDR3 is TGCGCCAGCAGCTCTAGCGGGGCTAGGAATGAGCAGTTCTTC. It specifies CASSSSGARNEQFF.